The 10 T cell receptor beta chains reported below all come from one sample, sequenced in a study of early T cells in non-severe SARS-CoV-2 infection. TCRdb independently ran MiXCR on the 5' RACE reads; one entry per CDR3 protein. Of tens of thousands of distinct CDR3 sequences listed, 9% to 15% were seen once; the top ten hold approximately 15%. The sequenced sample consisted of whole blood. These receptors were obtained from an adult who was a healthcare worker with PCR-confirmed SARS-CoV-2 infection or an uninfected control (not recorded which).

This clonotype was detected a few times. DNA of the CDR3: TGTGCCAGCAGCGCCCCAGGGAAGTCAGAGACCCAGTACTTC. Its protein is CASSAPGKSETQYF. The chain uses TRBV11-3 and TRBJ2-5; D may be TRBD1 (5 bases). The CDR3 contains 14 residues. V shed 5 bases and J shed 4 bases, with 14 bases lying between them. Per the germline V gene, CDR1 is SGHNT and CDR2 is YENEEA.

There are many counts of this clonotype. This sequence joins TRBV6-2 or TRBV6-3 and TRBJ1-6; D is perhaps TRBD1 (5 bases). The CDR3 consists of 14 residues. Trimming took off 2 bases at V and 10 bases at J, with 12 bases between the two ends. Germline lookup yields CDR1 MNHEY and CDR2 SVGEGT. The CDR3 here is CASSYIGGESPLHF. CDR3 sequence (DNA): TGTGCCAGCAGTTACATCGGGGGAGAGTCACCCCTCCACTTT.

This clonotype has at least ten counts. The genes are TRBV4-1 and TRBJ2-1; unclear D gene. In germline, CDR1 is MGHRA, CDR2 YSYEKL. This CDR3 has 14 amino acids. V was trimmed by 5 bases and J by 6 bases, leaving 14 bases between them. The DNA for the CDR3 is TGCGCCAGCAGCTACAACGACAATCGCAATGAGCAGTTCTTC. Translation: CASSYNDNRNEQFF.

The genes are TRBV6-5 and TRBJ1-4; D remains ambiguous. The germline CDR1 and CDR2 sequences are MNHEY and SVGAGI. CDR3 size: 16 residues. V dropped 2 bases and J dropped 4 bases, with 14 bases sitting between them. Here the CDR3 reads CASSYRVGSFNEKLFF. CDR3 DNA: TGTGCCAGCAGTTACAGGGTCGGATCCTTTAATGAAAAACTGTTTTTT.

The chain is built from TRBV11-2 and TRBJ1-6; D is perhaps TRBD1 (6 bases). Trimming removed 1 base at V and 7 bases at J, with 8 bases between. In germline, CDR1 is SGHAT, CDR2 FQNNGV. CDR3 size: 14 residues. CDR3 DNA: TGTGCCAGCAGCTTAGTGGACAGAAATTCACCCCTCCACTTT. It codes for CASSLVDRNSPLHF.

This clonotype was detected only a few times. The chain carries TRBV28 and TRBJ2-5; D ambiguous. The CDR3 totals 12 residues. Trimming left V 5 bases short and J 5 bases short, with 9 bases between. Germline V gives CDR1 MDHEN, CDR2 SYDVKM. The CDR3 protein is CASSTLQETQYF. In DNA, the CDR3 is TGTGCCAGCAGTACACTTCAGGAGACCCAGTACTTC.

This clonotype has just a few counts. The gene calls are TRBV28 and TRBJ2-3; maybe TRBD2 (6 bases). Trimming shortened V by 6 bases and J by 4 bases, and 8 bases separated the two germline ends. This CDR3 comprises 12 residues. The germline V gene has CDR1 MDHEN and CDR2 SYDVKM. This chain's CDR3 is CASRGGADTQYF. In DNA, the CDR3 is TGTGCCAGCAGAGGAGGGGCAGATACGCAGTATTTT.

This clonotype has a count of ten or more. The chain joins TRBV25-1 to TRBJ2-3; unclear D gene. The CDR3 runs to 11 residues. The germline V and J ends were trimmed by 9 bases and 5 bases, with 9 bases remaining between them. Germline CDR1 MGHDK, CDR2 SYGVNS. CDR3 protein: CASARGDTQYF. CDR3 sequence (DNA): TGTGCCAGTGCGCGAGGAGATACGCAGTATTTT.

This clonotype was seen ten or more times. The chain recombines TRBV2 with TRBJ1-1, with D maybe TRBD1 (5 bases). The CDR3 has 17 residues. Germline loops: CDR1 SNHLY, CDR2 FYNNEI. V was clipped by 5 bases and J by 5 bases, with 24 bases between them. In nucleotides, the CDR3 is TGTGCCAGCAGTCCTACTCCGGCGGGGAGGGGTTTTACTGAAGCTTTCTTT. Residues: CASSPTPAGRGFTEAFF.

The J gene is TRBJ2-1, the V gene TRBV12-3 or TRBV12-4; 8 bases are a match to TRBD2. V dropped 4 bases and J dropped 9; count of bases not matched to a gene: 8. The CDR3 length is 14 residues. The chain's CDR3 is CASSSGGESTEQFF. The CDR3, as DNA: TGTGCCAGCAGTTCCGGGGGGGAAAGCACTGAGCAGTTCTTC.